A selection of T cell receptor beta chains follows, all from one sample in a study of shared T cell receptors in the human thymus. TCRdb's copy holds only in-frame clones and misses some; the assay was immunoSEQ multiplex PCR. This table holds hundreds of thousands of clones, roughly 86% found once. The same specimen was also included in a second study, on human thymus T cells.

Material: thymocytes. The receptor set was obtained from a boy in the first two years of life with a congenital heart defect. Each CDR3 is given with its conserved first and last residue. D genes are given only for firm matches. The size of a clone is reported for some rows only, either as once, few or many, or as a class for expanded clones.

length	V	J	size	D	CDR3	DNA
13	TRBV19	TRBJ1-5	.	TRBD1	CATTDRGRQPQHF	TGTGCCACCACCGACAGGGGGAGGCAGCCCCAGCATTTT
15	TRBV7-9	TRBJ1-3	.	TRBD1	CASSSNRGPGNTIYF	TGTGCCAGCAGCTCTAACAGGGGACCTGGAAACACCATATATTTT
17	TRBV28	TRBJ2-7	.	TRBD1	CASSPPPPGGEGYEQYF	TGTGCCAGCAGTCCGCCCCCCCCAGGGGGCGAGGGCTACGAGCAGTACTTC
19	TRBV9	TRBJ2-3	.	TRBD2	CASSSGTSGGKTSTDTQYF	TGTGCCAGCAGCTCCGGGACTAGCGGGGGGAAAACTAGCACAGATACGCAGTATTTT
14	TRBV11-2	TRBJ1-4	.	TRBD1	CASSLAGQREKLFF	TGTGCCAGCAGCTTAGCGGGACAGAGAGAAAAACTGTTTTTT
16	TRBV7-8	TRBJ1-6	.	.	CASSLSVWRWNSPLHF	TGTGCCAGCAGCTTATCTGTCTGGAGGTGGAATTCCCCCCTCCACTTT
16	TRBV29-1	TRBJ2-3	.	.	CSVKQAFRETTDTQYF	TGCAGCGTTAAGCAAGCGTTTAGGGAGACCACAGATACGCAGTATTTT
12	TRBV27	TRBJ2-5	.	.	CASSSSGETQYF	TGTGCCAGCAGTTCGTCGGGAGAGACCCAGTACTTC
12	TRBV5-4	TRBJ2-5	.	.	CASSTPRETQYF	TGTGCCAGCAGCACCCCGAGAGAGACCCAGTACTTC
15	TRBV5-1	TRBJ2-7	.	.	CASSFRTPRSYEQYF	TGCGCCAGCAGCTTTAGGACTCCACGCTCCTACGAGCAGTACTTC
14	TRBV27	TRBJ1-2	once	.	CASSPAGFLFGYTF	TGTGCCAGCAGTCCCGCAGGATTCCTCTTTGGCTACACCTTC
15	TRBV5-5	TRBJ1-5	.	TRBD1	CASSRTGTGNQPQHF	TGTGCCAGCAGCCGGACCGGGACAGGGAATCAGCCCCAGCATTTT
14	TRBV7-3	TRBJ2-6	.	.	CASRPTAGANVLTF	TGTGCCAGCAGACCAACGGCTGGGGCCAACGTCCTGACTTTC
16	TRBV14	TRBJ2-7	.	TRBD1	CASSQDLVTGGMRQYF	TGTGCCAGCAGCCAAGATCTTGTGACAGGGGGCATGCGTCAGTACTTC
14	TRBV5-4	TRBJ1-1	.	TRBD1	CASSWRDRNTEAFF	TGTGCCAGCAGCTGGAGGGACAGAAACACTGAAGCTTTCTTT
8	TRBV20-1	TRBJ2-3	.	.	CPTDTQYF	TGCCCAACAGATACGCAGTATTTT
15	TRBV9	TRBJ2-5	.	TRBD2	CASSVGTSDQETQYF	TGTGCCAGCAGCGTAGGGACTAGCGACCAAGAGACCCAGTACTTC
15	TRBV5-6	TRBJ2-1	.	TRBD2	CASSLILAGHNEQFF	TGTGCCAGCAGCTTGATACTAGCGGGGCACAATGAGCAGTTCTTC
17	TRBV7-8	TRBJ1-5	.	TRBD1	CASSYENQDRMNQPQHF	TGTGCCAGCAGCTACGAGAACCAGGACAGGATGAATCAGCCCCAGCATTTT
17	TRBV5-6	TRBJ1-6	.	TRBD1	CASSRRQTGTGDSPLHF	TGTGCCAGCAGCCGTAGACAAACCGGGACAGGGGATTCACCCCTCCACTTT
17	TRBV4-3	TRBJ2-1	once	.	CASSQDQSRPAGNEQFF	TGCGCCAGCAGCCAAGATCAATCGCGGCCAGCTGGCAATGAGCAGTTCTTC
15	TRBV19	TRBJ1-5	.	TRBD1	CASSGQGDSNQPQHF	TGTGCCAGTAGCGGACAGGGGGATAGCAATCAGCCCCAGCATTTT
15	TRBV6-1	TRBJ2-7	.	TRBD1	CASSDFRDRAHEQYF	TGTGCCAGCAGTGATTTTAGGGACAGGGCCCACGAGCAGTACTTC
13	TRBV11-3	TRBJ1-1	.	.	CASSLQGCTEAFF	TGTGCCAGCAGCTTACAGGGGTGCACTGAAGCTTTCTTT
17	TRBV28	TRBJ2-5	.	TRBD2	CASSLFSLAGKEETQYF	TGTGCCAGCAGTTTATTCTCACTAGCGGGGAAAGAAGAGACCCAGTACTTC
16	TRBV27	TRBJ2-7	.	.	CASSLSSAGALYEQYF	TGTGCCAGCAGTTTAAGTTCGGCGGGGGCCCTCTACGAGCAGTACTTC
14	TRBV5-1	TRBJ2-2	.	.	CASSFGARPGELFF	TGCGCCAGCAGCTTTGGGGCTAGGCCCGGGGAGCTGTTTTTT
13	TRBV29-1	TRBJ2-3	.	.	CSVYQGITDTQYF	TGCAGCGTCTATCAGGGGATCACAGATACGCAGTATTTT
16	TRBV18	TRBJ1-2	.	.	CASSPPSQGSNYGYTF	TGTGCCAGCTCACCACCTTCCCAGGGATCTAACTATGGCTACACCTTC
15	TRBV7-2	TRBJ2-7	.	TRBD2	CASSFISAGSYEQYF	TGTGCCAGCAGCTTCATTTCAGCGGGAAGCTACGAGCAGTACTTC
13	TRBV7-2	TRBJ2-7	.	.	CASSLGHHYEQYF	TGTGCCAGCAGCTTGGGACACCACTACGAGCAGTACTTC
17	TRBV14	TRBJ2-1	.	TRBD2	CASSQDRGLAAYNEQFF	TGTGCCAGCAGCCAAGATAGGGGACTAGCGGCCTACAATGAGCAGTTCTTC
14	TRBV28	TRBJ1-5	few	.	CASSSQISNQPQHF	TGTGCCAGCAGTTCACAGATTAGCAATCAGCCCCAGCATTTT
16	TRBV6-5	TRBJ2-3	.	TRBD2	CASSYSTSGVTDTQYF	TGTGCCAGCAGTTACTCGACTAGCGGGGTAACAGATACGCAGTATTTT
17	TRBV28	TRBJ1-1	.	TRBD1	CASSLFHRGRMNTEAFF	TGTGCCAGCAGTTTGTTTCACAGGGGGCGAATGAACACTGAAGCTTTCTTT
15	TRBV12-5	TRBJ2-7	few	.	CASGLTRRGGGEQYF	TGTGCTAGTGGTTTGACTCGCCGGGGAGGGGGCGAGCAGTACTTC
14	TRBV28	TRBJ2-3	.	TRBD2	CAIRKRGGPDTQYF	TGTGCCATCCGGAAGCGGGGGGGTCCAGATACGCAGTATTTT
14	TRBV29-1	TRBJ1-2	.	.	CSVFLGPRNYGYTF	TGCAGCGTATTCTTGGGCCCCCGGAACTATGGCTACACCTTC